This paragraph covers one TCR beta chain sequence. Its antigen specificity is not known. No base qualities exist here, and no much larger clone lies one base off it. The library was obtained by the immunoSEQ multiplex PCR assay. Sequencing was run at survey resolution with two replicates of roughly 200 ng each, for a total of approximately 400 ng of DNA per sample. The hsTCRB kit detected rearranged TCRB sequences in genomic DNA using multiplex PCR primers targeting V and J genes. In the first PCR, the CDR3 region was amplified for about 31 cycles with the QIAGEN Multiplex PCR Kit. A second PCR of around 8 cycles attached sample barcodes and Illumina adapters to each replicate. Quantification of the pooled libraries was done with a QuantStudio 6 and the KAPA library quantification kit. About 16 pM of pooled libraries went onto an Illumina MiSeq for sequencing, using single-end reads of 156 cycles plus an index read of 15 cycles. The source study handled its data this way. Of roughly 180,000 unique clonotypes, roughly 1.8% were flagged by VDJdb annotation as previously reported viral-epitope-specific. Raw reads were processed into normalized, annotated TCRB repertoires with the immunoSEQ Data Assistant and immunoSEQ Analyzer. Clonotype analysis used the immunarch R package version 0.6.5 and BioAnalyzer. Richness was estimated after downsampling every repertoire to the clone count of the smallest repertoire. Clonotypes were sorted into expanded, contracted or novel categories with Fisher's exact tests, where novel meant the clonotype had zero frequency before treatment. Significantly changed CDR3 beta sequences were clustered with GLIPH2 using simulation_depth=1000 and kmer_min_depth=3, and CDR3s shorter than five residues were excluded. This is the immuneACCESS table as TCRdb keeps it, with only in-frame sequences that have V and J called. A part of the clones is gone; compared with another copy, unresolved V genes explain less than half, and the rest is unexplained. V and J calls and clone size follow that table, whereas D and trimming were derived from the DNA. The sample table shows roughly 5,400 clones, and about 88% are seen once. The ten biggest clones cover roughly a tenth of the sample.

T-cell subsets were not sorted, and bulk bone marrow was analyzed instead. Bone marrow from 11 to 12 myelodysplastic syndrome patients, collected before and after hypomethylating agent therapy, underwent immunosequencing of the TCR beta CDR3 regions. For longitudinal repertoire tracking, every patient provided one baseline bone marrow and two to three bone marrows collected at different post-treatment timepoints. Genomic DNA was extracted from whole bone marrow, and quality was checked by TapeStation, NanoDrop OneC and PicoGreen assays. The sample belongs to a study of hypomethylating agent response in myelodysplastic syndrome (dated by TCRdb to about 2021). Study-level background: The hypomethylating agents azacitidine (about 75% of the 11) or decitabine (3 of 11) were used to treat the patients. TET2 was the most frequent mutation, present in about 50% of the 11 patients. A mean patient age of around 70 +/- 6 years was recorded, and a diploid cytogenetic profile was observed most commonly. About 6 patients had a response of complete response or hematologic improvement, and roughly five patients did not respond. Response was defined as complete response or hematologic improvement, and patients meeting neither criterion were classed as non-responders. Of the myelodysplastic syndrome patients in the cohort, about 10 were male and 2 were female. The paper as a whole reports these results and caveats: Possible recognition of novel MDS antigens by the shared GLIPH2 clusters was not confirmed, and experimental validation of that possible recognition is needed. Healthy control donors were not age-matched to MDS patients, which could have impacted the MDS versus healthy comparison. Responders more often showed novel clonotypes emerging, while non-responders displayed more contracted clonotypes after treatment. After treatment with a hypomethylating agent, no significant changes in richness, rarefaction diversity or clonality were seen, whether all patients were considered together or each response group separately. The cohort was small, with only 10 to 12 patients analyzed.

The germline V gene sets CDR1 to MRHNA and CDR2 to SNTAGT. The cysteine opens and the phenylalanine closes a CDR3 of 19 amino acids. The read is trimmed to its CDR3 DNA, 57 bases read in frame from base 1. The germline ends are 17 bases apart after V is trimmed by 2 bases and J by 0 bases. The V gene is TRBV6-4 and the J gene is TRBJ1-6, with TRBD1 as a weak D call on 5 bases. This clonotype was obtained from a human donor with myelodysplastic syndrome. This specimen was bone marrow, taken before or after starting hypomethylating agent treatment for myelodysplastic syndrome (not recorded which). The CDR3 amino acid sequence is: CASSDQAHRNLSYNSPLHF. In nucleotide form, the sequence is TGTGCCAGCAGTGACCAAGCACACAGGAACCTCTCCTATAATTCACCCCTCCACTTT.